The clone carrying this T cell receptor (beta chain) appeared once. What it binds is not known. The entry originates in a study of cytomegalovirus exposure and HLA in healthy donors. Across the whole study: Early on, a data release was issued that held roughly 84 million unique TCRs from HLA-typed donors. Whole-study results and caveats: Researchers counted around 180 TCR beta chains as cytomegalovirus-associated. Rare TCR sequences dominated, though some public TCRs recurred in many donors. Follow-up analysis later connected one missense variant in DCLRE1C with trimming of TCR beta V- and J-genes.

J lost 3 bases, V lost 6 bases, and 5 bases had no gene match. Germline V gene sequence: CDR1 SGHRS, CDR2 YFSETQ. This CDR3 region has 15 residues. The PCR made use of 60 Vbeta and 13 Jbeta primers. Profiled with immunoSEQ multiplex PCR; TCRdb holds only in-frame clones, not every one. The sample has approximately 160,000 clones; about 80% are singletons. The receptor was isolated from a man aged 40-49 years in good health and CMV-seronegative. The gene calls are TRBV5-1 and TRBJ2-2; TRBD2 matches 10 bases. What was sequenced was PBMCs. The CDR3 nucleotides are TGCGCCAGCACCGCGACTAGCGGGTACACCGGGGAGCTGTTTTTT. It specifies CASTATSGYTGELFF.